This T cell receptor beta chain was recovered during a study of blood T cell repertoires in COVID-19. Whole-study context: Samples representing acute and convalescent COVID-19 were sourced from the United States, Italy and Spain. T cells, B-cell-depleted T cells, or PBMCs provided the cDNA or gDNA that served as material.

In the authors' workflow: Scientists estimated how many nucleated cells there were by amplifying reference gene primers. Sequencing used immunoSEQ multiplex PCR; TCRdb keeps in-frame clones, though not all of them. V, J and clone size were drawn from that table, and D and trimming were deduced from the DNA. The sample has around 250,000 clones; just under 85% are singletons. The length of the CDR3 is 15 residues. Germline assignment: CDR1 SGHVS and CDR2 FQNEAQ. V shed 5 bases, J shed 1 base, and the junction held 3 bases outside the gene matches. The V gene is TRBV7-8, the J gene TRBJ2-3; 10 nucleotides agree with TRBD2. The clonotype comes from a woman older than 75 with acute or convalescent COVID-19. Sequenced: peripheral blood. Here the CDR3 DNA reads TGTGCCAGCAGCCCTCTAGCGGGAGGCACAGATACGCAGTATTTT. Protein sequence: CASSPLAGGTDTQYF. The complete variable domain, with remaining parts taken from reference TRBV7-8 and TRBJ2-3, reads GAGVSQSPRYKVAKRGQDVALRCDPISGHVSLFWYQQALGQGPEFLTYFQNEAQLDKSGLPSDRFFAERPEGSVSTLKIQRTQQEDSAVYLCASSPLAGGTDTQYFGPGTRLTVL.